This entry concerns a single T cell receptor beta chain. Its antigen remains unknown. This entry comes from a study of cytomegalovirus exposure and HLA in healthy donors. Germline loops: CDR1 MNHEY, CDR2 SMNVEV (reference sequence). After removal of 4 bases from V and 9 bases from J, the junction contained 7 bases not matched to a gene. This CDR3 is 15 amino acids long. Primers included in the PCR were 60 Vbeta and 13 Jbeta primers. TCRdb keeps only in-frame clones here, not all; method: immunoSEQ multiplex PCR. The table records 130,000 to 150,000 clones, less than 65% of them present only once. The study's findings and limits: The only immune exposure information that was available was CMV serostatus.

The source material was PBMCs. This chain joins TRBV27 and TRBJ2-1; 12 bases match TRBD1. The TCR sequence derives from a woman in her twenties or thirties in good health and CMV-seropositive. The CDR3 loop reads CASSWGQGASVEQFF. The DNA of the CDR3 is TGTGCCAGCAGTTGGGGACAGGGGGCTTCGGTTGAGCAGTTCTTC.